A single sample is the source of the 21 T cell receptor beta chains below, sequenced in a study of OX40 agonist ivuxolimab in advanced cancers. Only in-frame clones appear in the TCRdb table, and some are missing; sequencing was by immunoSEQ multiplex PCR. The table lists about 10,000 clones, about three quarters of them singletons. Sequences were derived from CD4+ or CD8+ T cells sorted from blood, sampled in a trial of the OX40 agonist ivuxolimab. The receptors shown here come from an adult with an advanced solid tumor such as melanoma, head and neck, liver or kidney cancer.

Only a few counts were recorded for this clone. The gene calls are TRBV6-4 and TRBJ2-3; 7 bases fit TRBD2. Germline CDR1 and CDR2: MRHNA and SNTAGT. The CDR3 loop spans 14 amino acids. The trim removed 2 bases at V and 4 bases at J, leaving 3 bases unmatched. CDR3 coding DNA: TGTGCCAGCAGTGACGCGGGAGAGGCAGATACGCAGTATTTT. Its protein product is CASSDAGEADTQYF.

The rearrangement uses TRBV6-1 and TRBJ1-4; 9 bases line up with TRBD1. The CDR3 is 14 residues long. V shed 3 bases and J 7 bases; nucleotides not matched to a gene: 3. Germline lookup yields CDR1 MNHNS and CDR2 SASEGT. The DNA of the CDR3 is TGTGCCAGCAGTGAGGGGACAGGGTCTGAAAAACTGTTTTTT. It is translated as CASSEGTGSEKLFF.

This clone was seen only a few times. The rearrangement links TRBV11-2 to TRBJ1-2; the D gene is possibly TRBD1 (5 bases). Germline V gives CDR1 SGHAT, CDR2 FQNNGV. V dropped 5 bases and J dropped 5 bases, with 12 bases sitting between them. The CDR3 is 13 amino acids. In nucleotides, the CDR3 is TGTGCCAGCAGCGCGGGACCGCCTTATGGCTACACCTTC. It is translated as CASSAGPPYGYTF.

The chain uses TRBV5-7 and TRBJ1-4; possibly TRBD1 for D (6 bases). TRBV5-7 is filed as an ORF, its function uncertain. This CDR3 has 15 amino acids. Trimming cost V 1 base and J 8 bases, with 15 bases left between them. The CDR3 coding sequence is TGTGCCAGCAGCTTGAATGGGGGGGCAGGGGAAAAACTGTTTTTT. It specifies CASSLNGGAGEKLFF.

The rearrangement links TRBV9 to TRBJ2-1; a weak D match, TRBD1 (6 bases). V was trimmed by 0 bases and J by 8 bases, leaving 15 bases between them. The CDR3 has 15 residues. Looked up from germline, CDR1 is SGDLS and CDR2 is YYNGEE. The CDR3 region is CASSVGLLGADEQFF. The DNA for the CDR3 is TGTGCCAGCAGCGTAGGCCTTCTGGGGGCAGATGAGCAGTTCTTC.

A single count supports this clone. V usage is TRBV5-1 and J usage is TRBJ2-1; no firm D call. V was clipped by 1 base and J by 9 bases, with 11 bases between them. Germline V lookup: CDR1 SGHRS, CDR2 YFSETQ. This CDR3 contains 13 residues. The CDR3 loop is CASSLTVAFEQFF. CDR3 nucleotides: TGCGCCAGCAGCTTGACAGTGGCATTTGAGCAGTTCTTC.

The rearrangement joins TRBV4-1 to TRBJ2-7; D unclear. Trimming took 0 bases from V and 2 from J, leaving 5 bases between them. CDR3 size: 13 residues. Looked up from germline, CDR1 is MGHRA and CDR2 is YSYEKL. CDR3 protein: CASSQDRAYEQYF. For the CDR3, the DNA is TGCGCCAGCAGCCAAGACCGGGCCTACGAGCAGTACTTC.

This chain connects TRBV5-8 to TRBJ1-2; D uncertain. This CDR3 is built from 16 residues. V was shortened by 1 base and J by 7 bases, with 20 bases between the two germline ends. CDR1 and CDR2 from the germline V gene are SGHTS and YDEGEE. The CDR3: CASSLRRARVSGGYTF. The CDR3 region has the DNA TGTGCCAGCAGCTTGCGGAGGGCAAGAGTCAGTGGTGGCTACACCTTC. Full variable domain (remainder filled in from reference TRBV5-8 and TRBJ1-2): EAGVTQSPTHLIKTRGQQATLRCSPISGHTSVYWYQQALGLGLQFLLWYDEGEERNRGNFPPRFSGRQFPNYSSELNVNALELEDSALYLCASSLRRARVSGGYTFGSGTRLTVV.

The V and J genes are TRBV7-9 and TRBJ1-1; no firm D call. Per germline, CDR1 SEHNR and CDR2 FQNEAQ (reference sequence). Trimming left V 5 bases short and J 1 base short, with 11 bases between. This CDR3 is built from 14 residues. The CDR3 bases are TGTGCCAGCAGCCTACCCTGGCGGAACACTGAAGCTTTCTTT. Translating it yields CASSLPWRNTEAFF.

This chain joins TRBV7-6 and TRBJ2-2, with a possible D match to TRBD1 (5 bases). V lost 3 bases and J 4 bases, leaving 9 bases between the germline ends. CDR1 SGHVS and CDR2 FNYEAQ come from the germline V gene. The CDR3 runs to 14 residues. In nucleotides, the CDR3 is TGTGCCAGCAGCTTCAGGGCGACCACCGGGGAGCTGTTTTTT. Translated, it gives CASSFRATTGELFF.

This clone showed up just a few times. The chain employs TRBV10-3 and TRBJ2-1; D might be TRBD2 (5 bases). This CDR3 has 15 residues. Trimming took 3 bases from V and 0 from J, leaving 9 bases between them. Germline CDR1 is ENHRY and CDR2 is SYGVKD. Written as DNA, the CDR3 is TGTGCCATCAGTGATCCGGGGTTCTCCTACAATGAGCAGTTCTTC. Its protein product is CAISDPGFSYNEQFF.

The chain joins TRBV28 to TRBJ2-5, with a tentative D call TRBD1 (6 bases). The CDR3 is made up of 16 amino acids. V was trimmed by 7 bases and J by 2 bases, leaving 20 bases between them. Germline CDR1 MDHEN, CDR2 SYDVKM. CDR3 sequence reads: CASNTANRDTQETQYF. The CDR3 DNA reads as TGTGCCAGCAATACAGCTAACCGGGACACTCAAGAGACCCAGTACTTC.

The chain has TRBV6-5 and TRBJ2-1; 7 nucleotides match TRBD2. CDR1 is MNHEY, CDR2 SVGAGI, per germline. V gave up 7 bases and J gave up 2 bases; unmatched junction bases: 8. This CDR3 is 15 amino acids long. In nucleotides, the CDR3 is TGTGCCAGCAATCCCGGGACTAACCCCTACAATGAGCAGTTCTTC. Translation gives CASNPGTNPYNEQFF.

The chain uses TRBV9 and TRBJ1-3; D is possibly TRBD1 (6 bases). From germline, CDR1 is SGDLS and CDR2 YYNGEE. Trimming took off 4 bases at V and 7 bases at J, with 27 bases between the two ends. This CDR3 spans 18 amino acids. CDR3 loop: CASSPQGDRIGFWNTIYF. Written as DNA, the CDR3 is TGTGCCAGCAGCCCCCAAGGCGACAGGATCGGATTTTGGAACACCATATATTTT.

The chain combines TRBV5-6 with TRBJ1-4, with no clear D. Germline V gene sequence: CDR1 SGHDT, CDR2 YYEEEE. The CDR3 totals 14 residues. The V gene lost 0 bases and the J gene lost 7 bases, with 10 bases spanning the gap. The CDR3 DNA reads TGTGCCAGCAGCTTGGGAATGGTGGGTGAAAAACTGTTTTTT. Translated, it gives CASSLGMVGEKLFF. The full variable domain, rest sourced from reference TRBV5-6 and TRBJ1-4, is DAGVTQSPTHLIKTRGQQVTLRCSPKSGHDTVSWYQQALGQGPQFIFQYYEEEERQRGNFPDRFSGHQFPNYSSELNVNALLLGDSALYLCASSLGMVGEKLFFGSGTQLSVL.

This clone occurred a few times. The chain carries TRBV6-5 and TRBJ2-3, with TRBD2 matching 15 bases. This CDR3 is 13 amino acids long. V was pared by 4 bases and J by 14 bases, with 4 bases of the junction left unmatched. The germline gives CDR1 MNHEY, CDR2 SVGAGI. CDR3 in DNA: TGTGCCAGCAGTTCGGGACTAGCGGGAGGTTGGTATTTT. Translated: CASSSGLAGGWYF.

The gene calls are TRBV4-1 and TRBJ2-3; D call uncertain. Trimming took 0 bases from V and 2 from J, leaving 6 bases between them. Germline-derived CDR1 and CDR2 are MGHRA and YSYEKL. This CDR3 region has 14 residues. The CDR3 bases are TGCGCCAGCAGCCAAGAAACGACCACAGATACGCAGTATTTT. This encodes CASSQETTTDTQYF.

The V call is TRBV29-1, the J call TRBJ1-2; D is perhaps TRBD1 (5 bases). The CDR3 has 12 residues. The ends were cut back, 1 base at V and 5 bases at J, with 8 bases in the middle. Germline V lookup: CDR1 SQVTM, CDR2 ANQGSEA. CDR3 amino acids: CSVEGGDYGYTF. As DNA, the CDR3 is TGCAGCGTTGAAGGGGGGGATTATGGCTACACCTTC. Based on the CDR3 plus reference TRBV29-1 and TRBJ1-2, the full variable domain is SAVISQKPSRDICQRGTSLTIQCQVDSQVTMMFWYRQQPGQSLTLIATANQGSEATYESGFVIDKFPISRPNLTFSTLTVSNMSPEDSSIYLCSVEGGDYGYTFGSGTRLTVV.

J is TRBJ1-2 and V is TRBV13; D may be TRBD1 (6 bases). CDR1 and CDR2 (germline): PRHDT, FYEKMQ (reference sequence). The CDR3 spans 15 residues. The germline V and J ends were trimmed by 0 bases and 6 bases, with 14 bases remaining between them. The CDR3 nucleotides read TGTGCCAGCAGCTTAGGGACTGGGGGGCGCGATGGCTACACCTTC. As protein: CASSLGTGGRDGYTF. The entire variable domain, with the rest obtained from reference TRBV13 and TRBJ1-2, is as follows: AAGVIQSPRHLIKEKRETATLKCYPIPRHDTVYWYQQGPGQDPQFLISFYEKMQSDKGSIPDRFSAQQFSDYHSELNMSSLELGDSALYFCASSLGTGGRDGYTFGSGTRLTVV.

The chain uses TRBV13 and TRBJ1-1; tentative D call: TRBD1 (5 bases). V gave up 8 bases and J gave up 0 bases, with 16 bases separating them. Germline-derived CDR1 and CDR2 are PRHDT and FYEKMQ (reference sequence). This CDR3 comprises 15 residues. CDR3 nucleotide sequence: TGTGCCAGCCGGCCAACAGGCGGTTTGAACACTGAAGCTTTCTTT. Translating it yields CASRPTGGLNTEAFF.

This clone came up once. In the same sample, other DNA sequences code for this CDR3. The chain recombines TRBV28 with TRBJ1-1; no clear D. The V end lost 8 bases, the J end lost 2 bases, and 9 bases lay between the germline ends. CDR1 is MDHEN and CDR2 is SYDVKM in the germline V gene. The CDR3 covers 12 residues. In nucleotides, the CDR3 is TGTGCCAGCTCAGTTGGCAACACTGAAGCTTTCTTT. It translates to CASSVGNTEAFF.